This passage covers 23 T cell receptor beta chains from one sample sequenced in a study of technical replicates of blood from a few donors. Assay used: immunoSEQ multiplex PCR; TCRdb lists only in-frame clones, some missing. The data contain just under 45,000 clones, 96% of them seen just once; the ten biggest clones take up 0.37%. Material for sequencing was T cells isolated from PBMCs. The source of these receptors is a human donor in good health.

This clone was detected once. The chain couples TRBV28 to TRBJ1-5; no reliable D call. This CDR3 spans 15 amino acids. CDR1 and CDR2 (germline): MDHEN, SYDVKM. V was clipped by 5 bases and J by 4 bases, with 15 bases between them. CDR3: CASSTSVNSNQPQHF. The DNA for the CDR3 is TGTGCCAGCAGTACGTCAGTGAATTCTAATCAGCCCCAGCATTTT.

This rearrangement joins TRBV6-1 to TRBJ2-7; 8 nucleotides match TRBD2. The CDR3 contains 14 residues. Germline CDR1 reads MNHNS; CDR2 reads SASEGT. With V trimmed by 1 base and J by 5 bases, 4 bases remained unmatched. The CDR3: CASSEEREINEQYF. CDR3 DNA: TGTGCCAGCAGTGAAGAGCGGGAGATAAACGAGCAGTACTTC.

The gene calls are TRBV2 and TRBJ1-3; possible D gene TRBD1, 5 bases. The V end lost 6 bases, the J end lost 0 bases, and 15 bases lay between the germline ends. Germline V CDR1 and CDR2: SNHLY, FYNNEI. The CDR3 is 16 residues long. CDR3 DNA sequence: TGTGCCAGCAGCGGAGACAGTTTCCTCTCTGGAAACACCATATATTTT. As protein: CASSGDSFLSGNTIYF.

The V and J genes are TRBV5-8 and TRBJ1-4, with D unclear. Germline V gene data show CDR1 as SGHTS and CDR2 as YDEGEE. The CDR3 runs 15 residues. V lost 0 bases and J lost 0, with 6 bases in between. CDR3 in amino acids: CASSLGHATNEKLFF. The DNA for the CDR3 is TGTGCCAGCAGCTTGGGACATGCAACTAATGAAAAACTGTTTTTT.

The chain is built from TRBV19 and TRBJ2-7; 8 nucleotides agree with TRBD1. This CDR3 is 14 amino acids long. With V trimmed by 5 bases and J by 3 bases, 6 bases remained unmatched. CDR1 is LNHDA, CDR2 SQIVND, per germline (reference sequence). DNA for the CDR3: TGTGCCAGTAGTCTGACAGGGGCGGGCTACGAGCAGTACTTC. Its translation is CASSLTGAGYEQYF. Using reference TRBV19 and TRBJ2-7 for the parts outside the CDR3, the full variable domain is DGGITQSPKYLFRKEGQNVTLSCEQNLNHDAMYWYRQDPGQGLRLIYYSQIVNDFQKGDIAEGYSVSREKKESFPLTVTSAQKNPTAFYLCASSLTGAGYEQYFGPGTRLTVT.

DNA for the CDR3: TGTGCCAGCAGCTTATCCGCGACAGCCGTATTATATGGCTACACCTTC. It is translated as CASSLSATAVLYGYTF. V usage is TRBV11-2 and J usage is TRBJ1-2, with a tentative D call TRBD1 (5 bases). This CDR3 has 16 residues. Between the trimmed V and J ends, which lost 2 bases and 5 bases, there was a span of 18 bases. Germline lookup yields CDR1 SGHAT and CDR2 FQNNGV.

As regards this clone: Other nucleotide sequences in the sample specify the same CDR3. The chain carries TRBV5-4 and TRBJ1-4, with D unresolved. Between the trimmed V and J ends, which lost 0 bases and 5 bases, there was a span of 11 bases. Germline V gives CDR1 SGHNT, CDR2 YYREEE (reference sequence). This CDR3 contains 15 residues. DNA for the CDR3: TGTGCCAGCAGCTTGGAAGCGGGGTCAAATGAAAAACTGTTTTTT. It translates to CASSLEAGSNEKLFF. Complete variable domain (other parts from reference TRBV5-4 and TRBJ1-4): ETGVTQSPTHLIKTRGQQVTLRCSSQSGHNTVSWYQQALGQGPQFIFQYYREEENGRGNFPPRFSGLQFPNYSSELNVNALELDDSALYLCASSLEAGSNEKLFFGSGTQLSVL.

V usage is TRBV11-2 and J usage is TRBJ2-7, with D unresolved. V was pared by 1 base and J by 3 bases, with 7 bases between. The CDR3 loop spans 13 amino acids. Germline values: CDR1 SGHAT, CDR2 FQNNGV. CDR3 bases: TGTGCCAGCAGCTTAGGGGCCCTCTACGAGCAGTACTTC. Amino acids: CASSLGALYEQYF.

CDR3 loop: CASSLDPGLANEQFF. For the CDR3, the DNA is TGTGCCAGCAGCCTCGACCCAGGTTTGGCTAATGAGCAGTTCTTC. This chain links TRBV5-4 with TRBJ2-1; D unresolved. Trimming shortened V by 4 bases and J by 7 bases, and 18 bases separated the two germline ends. The germline gives CDR1 SGHNT, CDR2 YYREEE (reference sequence). CDR3 length: 15 amino acids.

The genes are TRBV5-6 and TRBJ1-2; 8 positions match TRBD1. V shed 2 bases and J 1 base; nucleotides not matched to a gene: 10. This CDR3 has 17 amino acids. The germline gives CDR1 SGHDT, CDR2 YYEEEE. The CDR3 region is CASSFSGQGVINYGYTF. The CDR3 bases are TGTGCCAGCAGCTTCTCAGGACAGGGAGTAATTAACTATGGCTACACCTTC.

The chain is built from TRBV9 and TRBJ2-5, with 11 bases identical to TRBD2. The V segment lost 4 bases and the J segment 7 bases; nucleotides outside the gene matches: 12. CDR1 and CDR2 from the germline V gene are SGDLS and YYNGEE. The CDR3 spans 16 residues. This CDR3 is CASSTSGLADLATQYF. The CDR3 coding sequence is TGTGCCAGCAGCACCTCGGGACTAGCGGACCTTGCGACCCAGTACTTC. Looking up the rest from reference TRBV9 and TRBJ2-5 gives the full variable domain: DSGVTQTPKHLITATGQRVTLRCSPRSGDLSVYWYQQSLDQGLQFLIQYYNGEERAKGNILERFSAQQFPDLHSELNLSSLELGDSALYFCASSTSGLADLATQYFGPGTRLLVL.

V and J are TRBV7-3 and TRBJ2-1; the D gene is possibly TRBD2 (7 bases). Trimming left V 7 bases short and J 9 bases short, with 22 bases between. There are 15 residues in the CDR3. Germline V gene data show CDR1 as SGHTA and CDR2 as FQGTGA. The CDR3: CASTQGRDDRSEQFF. CDR3 sequence (DNA): TGTGCCAGCACCCAGGGGAGGGACGACCGAAGTGAGCAGTTCTTC. Drawing the rest from reference TRBV7-3 and TRBJ2-1, the complete variable domain is GAGVSQTPSNKVTEKGKYVELRCDPISGHTALYWYRQSLGQGPEFLIYFQGTGAADDSGLPNDRFFAVRPEGSVSTLKIQRTERGDSAVYLCASTQGRDDRSEQFFGPGTRLTVL.

This sequence joins TRBV6-6 and TRBJ2-2; possible D gene TRBD1, 6 bases. CDR1 and CDR2 from the germline V gene are MNHNY and SVGAGI (reference sequence). Trimming took 2 bases from V and 3 from J, leaving 10 bases between them. CDR3 size: 15 residues. In nucleotides, the CDR3 is TGTGCCAGCAGTTACGTAAGGACAGACACCGGGGAGCTGTTTTTT. Translated, it gives CASSYVRTDTGELFF.

The J gene is TRBJ1-3, the V gene TRBV10-3; TRBD1 matches 10 bases. V dropped 6 bases and J dropped 12; count of bases not matched to a gene: 8. In germline, CDR1 is ENHRY, CDR2 SYGVKD. The length of the CDR3 is 13 residues. Here the CDR3 reads CAISRDRGESIYF. The CDR3 DNA follows: TGTGCCATCAGCAGGGACAGGGGTGAGAGCATATATTTT.

The chain has TRBV7-8 and TRBJ2-5; D is perhaps TRBD1 (5 bases). The ends were cut back, 5 bases at V and 4 bases at J, with 14 bases in the middle. The germline V gene has CDR1 SGHVS and CDR2 FQNEAQ. This CDR3 contains 14 residues. CDR3: CASSPRQRPETQYF. CDR3 DNA sequence: TGTGCCAGCAGCCCAAGACAGAGGCCAGAGACCCAGTACTTC.

The V call is TRBV28, the J call TRBJ1-5; unclear D gene. Germline values: CDR1 MDHEN, CDR2 SYDVKM. Trimming left V 2 bases short and J 6 bases short, with 8 bases between. CDR3 length equals 13 residues. CDR3 bases: TGTGCCAGCAGTTTACTACGGTTTCAGCCCCAGCATTTT. Residues: CASSLLRFQPQHF.

In its sample, this clone was seen once. The chain carries TRBV6-1 and TRBJ2-7, with a weak D call TRBD1 (5 bases). The CDR3 is made up of 15 amino acids. The V end lost 6 bases, the J end lost 1 base, and 16 bases lay between the germline ends. Germline V gives CDR1 MNHNS, CDR2 SASEGT. In DNA, the CDR3 is TGTGCCAGCAGCTCCCAGGGAAGGTCTTCCTACGAGCAGTACTTC. Amino acid sequence: CASSSQGRSSYEQYF.

The chain combines TRBV5-1 with TRBJ1-1; D may be TRBD1 (5 bases). The V gene lost 2 bases and the J gene lost 4 bases, with 12 bases spanning the gap. CDR1 and CDR2 (germline): SGHRS, YFSETQ. The CDR3 contains 14 residues. Written as DNA, the CDR3 is TGCGCCAGCAGCTTAGGCGCAGGGTCCACTGAAGCTTTCTTT. This gives the protein CASSLGAGSTEAFF.

The chain carries TRBV11-2 and TRBJ1-1; D ambiguous. From germline, CDR1 is SGHAT and CDR2 FQNNGV. The CDR3 has 11 amino acids. Trimming took 1 base from V and 8 from J, leaving 5 bases between them. The CDR3 sequence: CASSLGGEAFF. Here the CDR3 DNA reads TGTGCCAGCAGCTTAGGAGGAGAAGCTTTCTTT.

The chain carries TRBV6-5 and TRBJ1-2, with D perhaps TRBD1 (5 bases). From germline, CDR1 is MNHEY and CDR2 SVGAGI. The CDR3 consists of 12 residues. Trimming left V 5 bases short and J 7 bases short, with 11 bases between. The DNA of the CDR3 is TGTGCCAGCAGTCCAGACAGTCGTGGCTACACCTTC. Residues: CASSPDSRGYTF.

The V and J genes are TRBV6-5 and TRBJ2-7, with D hard to call. The V gene's germline CDR1 is MNHEY and CDR2 SVGAGI. The CDR3 runs to 13 residues. With 3 bases removed from V and 5 bases from J, the gap between germline ends came to 11 bases. The CDR3 protein is CASSYIASDEQYF. The CDR3 coding sequence is TGTGCCAGCAGTTATATAGCTAGTGACGAGCAGTACTTC.

The chain employs TRBV28 and TRBJ1-4, with 7 bases lining up with TRBD1. CDR3 length: 15 residues. V lost 6 bases to trimming and J lost 2 bases; unmatched junction nucleotides: 6. Germline V gene data show CDR1 as MDHEN and CDR2 as SYDVKM. This CDR3 reads CASSEAGGTNEKLFF. In DNA form, the CDR3 reads TGTGCCAGCAGCGAAGCAGGGGGGACTAATGAAAAACTGTTTTTT.

V gene TRBV7-9 combines with J gene TRBJ2-7; D unresolved. Looked up from germline, CDR1 is SEHNR and CDR2 is FQNEAQ (reference sequence). The CDR3 consists of 12 residues. The V end lost 1 base, the J end lost 3 bases, and 4 bases lay between the germline ends. The CDR3 spells CASSLVHYEQYF. CDR3 in DNA: TGTGCCAGCAGCTTAGTCCACTACGAGCAGTACTTC. The full variable domain, rest sourced from reference TRBV7-9 and TRBJ2-7, is DTGVSQNPRHKITKRGQNVTFRCDPISEHNRLYWYRQTLGQGPEFLTYFQNEAQLEKSRLLSDRFSAERPKGSFSTLEIQRTEQGDSAMYLCASSLVHYEQYFGPGTRLTVT.